Reported below is one TCR beta chain. Its antigen remains unknown. Here immunoSEQ multiplex PCR was the method, and the copy in TCRdb shows in-frame clones only, minus some. The table lists about 34,000 clones, roughly nine tenths of them singletons. This sample is drawn from a study of OX40 agonist ivuxolimab in advanced cancers. Study-wide points: Expanded clones were, on average, more numerous among CD8+ T cells than CD4+.

The V and J ends lost 6 bases and 4 bases respectively, with 10 bases between them. The CDR3 is 12 amino acids. Germline V gene data show CDR1 as ENHRY and CDR2 as SYGVKD. The rearrangement links TRBV10-3 to TRBJ2-7; D may correspond to TRBD1 or TRBD2 (6 bases each). The receptor comes from an adult with an advanced solid tumor such as melanoma, head and neck, liver or kidney cancer. This material consisted of CD4+ or CD8+ T cells sorted from blood, taken in a trial of the OX40 agonist ivuxolimab. The CDR3, as DNA: TGTGCCATCAGCCTAGGGGGGTACGAGCAGTACTTC. Protein product: CAISLGGYEQYF.